This T cell receptor beta chain was identified in a study of T-cell reconstitution after alpha-beta-depleted transplantation in children. This CDR3 spans 16 amino acids. CDR1 and CDR2 (germline): LGHDT, YNNKEL (reference sequence). Trimming removed 4 bases from V and 2 bases from J; junction bases left unmatched: 10. Ten or more counts support this clonotype. Preparation of the TCRbeta library was carried out with unique molecular identifiers. TCRdb processed the PCR reads anew with MiXCR; each CDR3 protein has one entry. Among some 180,000 distinct CDR3 sequences listed, around 7% were seen once. The chain carries TRBV3-1 and TRBJ2-7; 8 nucleotides line up with TRBD1. The sample in question was PBMCs, obtained before TCRalphabeta/CD19-depleted stem cell transplant. This sequence originates from a boy younger than 10 with acute lymphoblastic leukemia, due to receive a stem cell transplant. The CDR3 here is CASSRDRGQGTYEQYF. The CDR3 DNA sequence: TGTGCCAGCAGCCGAGACCGTGGACAGGGAACCTACGAGCAGTACTTC.